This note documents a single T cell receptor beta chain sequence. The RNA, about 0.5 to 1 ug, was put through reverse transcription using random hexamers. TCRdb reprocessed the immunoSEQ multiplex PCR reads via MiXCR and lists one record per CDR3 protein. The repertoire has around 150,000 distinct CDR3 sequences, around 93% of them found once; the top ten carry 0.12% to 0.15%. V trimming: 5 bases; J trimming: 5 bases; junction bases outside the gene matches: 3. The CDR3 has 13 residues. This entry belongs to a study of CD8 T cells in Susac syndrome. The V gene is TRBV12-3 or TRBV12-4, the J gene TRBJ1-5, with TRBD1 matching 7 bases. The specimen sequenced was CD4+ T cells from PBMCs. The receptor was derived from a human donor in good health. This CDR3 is CASSGDSYQPQHF. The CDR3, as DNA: TGTGCCAGCAGTGGGGACAGTTATCAGCCCCAGCATTTT.